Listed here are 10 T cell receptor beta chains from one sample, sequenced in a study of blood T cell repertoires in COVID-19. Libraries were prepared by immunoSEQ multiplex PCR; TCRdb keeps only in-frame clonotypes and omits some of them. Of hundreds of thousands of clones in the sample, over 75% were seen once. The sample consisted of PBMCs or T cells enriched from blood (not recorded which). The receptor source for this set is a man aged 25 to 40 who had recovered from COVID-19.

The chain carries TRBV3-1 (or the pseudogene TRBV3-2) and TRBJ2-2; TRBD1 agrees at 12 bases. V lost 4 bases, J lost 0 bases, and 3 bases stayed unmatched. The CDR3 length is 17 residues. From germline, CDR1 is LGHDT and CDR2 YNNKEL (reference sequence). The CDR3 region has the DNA TGTGCCAGCAGCCGCGGGACAGGGGGCACGAACACCGGGGAGCTGTTTTTT. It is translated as CASSRGTGGTNTGELFF.

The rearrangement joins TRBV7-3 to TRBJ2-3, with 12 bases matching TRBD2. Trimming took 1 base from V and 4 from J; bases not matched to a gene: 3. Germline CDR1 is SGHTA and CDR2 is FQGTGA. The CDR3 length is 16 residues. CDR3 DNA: TGTGCCAGCAGCTTAAGGCTAGCGGGAGGGCCAGATACGCAGTATTTT. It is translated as CASSLRLAGGPDTQYF.

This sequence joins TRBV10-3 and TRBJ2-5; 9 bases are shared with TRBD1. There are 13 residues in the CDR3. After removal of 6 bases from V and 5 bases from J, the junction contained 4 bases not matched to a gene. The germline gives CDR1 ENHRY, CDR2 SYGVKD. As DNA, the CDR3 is TGTGCCATCAGCTTACAGGGGGCCGAGACCCAGTACTTC. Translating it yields CAISLQGAETQYF.

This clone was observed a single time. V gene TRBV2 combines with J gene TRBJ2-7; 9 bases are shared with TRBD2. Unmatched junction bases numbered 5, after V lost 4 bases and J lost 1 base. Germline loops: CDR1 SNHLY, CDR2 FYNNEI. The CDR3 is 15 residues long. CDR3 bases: TGTGCCAGCAGTGTTAGCGGGAGTTATTCCTACGAGCAGTACTTC. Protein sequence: CASSVSGSYSYEQYF.

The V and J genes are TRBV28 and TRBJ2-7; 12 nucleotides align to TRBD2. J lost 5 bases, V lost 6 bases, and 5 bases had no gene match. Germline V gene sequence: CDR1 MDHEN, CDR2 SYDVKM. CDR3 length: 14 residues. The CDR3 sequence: CASSLRTSGNEQYF. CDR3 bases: TGTGCCAGCAGCCTCCGGACTAGCGGGAACGAGCAGTACTTC.

As DNA, the CDR3 is TGCGCCAGCCGGGGACAGGGGGGCACTGAAGCTTTCTTT. It specifies CASRGQGGTEAFF. The rearrangement links TRBV5-1 to TRBJ1-1; 11 bases agree with TRBD1. The germline V gene has CDR1 SGHRS and CDR2 YFSETQ. The CDR3 has 13 amino acids. V shed 7 bases and J 4 bases; nucleotides not matched to a gene: 3.

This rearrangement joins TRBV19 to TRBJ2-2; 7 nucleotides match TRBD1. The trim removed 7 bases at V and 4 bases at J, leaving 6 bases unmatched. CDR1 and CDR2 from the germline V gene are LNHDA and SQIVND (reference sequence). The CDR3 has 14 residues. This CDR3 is CASTKGAGTGELFF. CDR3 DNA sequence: TGTGCCAGTACGAAGGGGGCTGGCACCGGGGAGCTGTTTTTT.

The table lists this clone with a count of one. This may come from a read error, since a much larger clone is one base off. CDR3 region: CASSRGTGELFF. DNA for the CDR3: TGTGCCAGCAGCCGGGGGACCGGGGAGCTGTTTTTT. V is TRBV7-3 and J is TRBJ2-2; possible D gene TRBD2, 6 bases. The CDR3 covers 12 residues. CDR1 is SGHTA and CDR2 is FQGTGA in the germline V gene. V was clipped by 5 bases and J by 5 bases, with 6 bases between them.

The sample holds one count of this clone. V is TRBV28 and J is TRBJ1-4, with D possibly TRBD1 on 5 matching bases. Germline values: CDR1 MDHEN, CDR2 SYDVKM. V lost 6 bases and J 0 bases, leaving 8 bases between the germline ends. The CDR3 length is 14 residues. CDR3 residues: CASRLTATNEKLFF. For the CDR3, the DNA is TGTGCCAGCAGGTTGACAGCAACTAATGAAAAACTGTTTTTT. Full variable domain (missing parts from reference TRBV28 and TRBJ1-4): DVKVTQSSRYLVKRTGEKVFLECVQDMDHENMFWYRQDPGLGLRLIYFSYDVKMKEKGDIPEGYSVSREKKERFSLILESASTNQTSMYLCASRLTATNEKLFFGSGTQLSVL.

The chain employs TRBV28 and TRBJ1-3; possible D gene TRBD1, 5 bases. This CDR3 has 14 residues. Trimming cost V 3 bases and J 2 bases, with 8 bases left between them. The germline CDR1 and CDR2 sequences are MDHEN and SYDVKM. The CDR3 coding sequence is TGTGCCAGCAGTTTTCAAGGGGCTGGAAACACCATATATTTT. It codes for CASSFQGAGNTIYF.